This TCR beta chain was retrieved from a study of spatial heterogeneity in lung cancer. V was clipped by 5 bases and J by 2 bases; unmatched bases: 5. Germline V gene lookup returns CDR1 MDHEN and CDR2 SYDVKM. The CDR3 has 14 residues. Regarding time point: sample taken at primary tumor resection. This clonotype was observed at least ten times. TCRdb reprocessed the 5' RACE reads via MiXCR and lists one record per CDR3 protein. This table has 39,000 or so distinct CDR3 sequences, approximately 3% appearing once. The TCR was taken from a male donor with early-stage non-small cell lung cancer. The V and J genes are TRBV28 and TRBJ2-7, with 8 bases aligning to TRBD2. Sample: normal lung tissue next to the tumor, taken at surgery. The CDR3 DNA is TGTGCCAGCAGTCCACCGGGACTAGCCTACGAGCAGTACTTC. It codes for CASSPPGLAYEQYF.